The 30 T cell receptor beta chains presented below share a single source sample, sequenced in a study of blood T cell repertoires in COVID-19. The repertoire was sequenced with immunoSEQ multiplex PCR; TCRdb's copy has only in-frame clones and lacks some. The profile shows a few hundred thousand clones, 85% to 90% of them singletons. The sample comprised PBMCs or T cells enriched from blood (not recorded which). The origin of the receptors is a woman under 30 with acute COVID-19.

This clone was counted once. The V call is TRBV11-2, the J call TRBJ2-7; 10 positions agree with TRBD2. V trimming: 1 base; J trimming: 0 bases; junction bases outside the gene matches: 6. CDR1 and CDR2 from the germline V gene are SGHAT and FQNNGV. The CDR3 length is 17 residues. CDR3: CASSLVASGSSSYEQYF. As DNA, the CDR3 is TGTGCCAGCAGCTTAGTGGCTAGCGGGAGTAGCTCCTACGAGCAGTACTTC.

This sequence joins TRBV29-1 and TRBJ2-7; TRBD2 matches 10 bases. J gave up 2 bases and V 8 bases, and 6 bases lay outside the gene matches. The CDR3 runs to 13 residues. Germline-derived CDR1 and CDR2 are SQVTM and ANQGSEA. CDR3 DNA sequence: TGCAGCTTTATAGCGGGAGGAACCTACGAGCAGTACTTC. As protein: CSFIAGGTYEQYF.

As DNA, the CDR3 is TGTGCCAGCAGCCCGGGACAGGGGGCAGGGAGCAATCAGCCCCAGCATTTT. Translating it yields CASSPGQGAGSNQPQHF. V and J are TRBV27 and TRBJ1-5; 12 bases agree with TRBD1. The CDR3 runs 17 residues. The germline V gene encodes CDR1 MNHEY and CDR2 SMNVEV (reference sequence). J was trimmed by 1 base and V by 6 bases; bases with no gene match: 7.

The rearrangement joins TRBV13 to TRBJ2-7; D possibly corresponds to TRBD1 (6 bases). This CDR3 spans 15 amino acids. V lost 3 bases and J lost 1, with 13 bases in between. Germline V gene lookup returns CDR1 PRHDT and CDR2 FYEKMQ (reference sequence). CDR3 in amino acids: CASSFEARGSYEQYF. For the CDR3, the DNA is TGTGCCAGCAGCTTCGAAGCCAGGGGTTCCTACGAGCAGTACTTC. Complete variable domain (other parts from reference TRBV13 and TRBJ2-7): AAGVIQSPRHLIKEKRETATLKCYPIPRHDTVYWYQQGPGQDPQFLISFYEKMQSDKGSIPDRFSAQQFSDYHSELNMSSLELGDSALYFCASSFEARGSYEQYFGPGTRLTVT.

The rearrangement joins TRBV19 to TRBJ2-5; 11 bases are shared with TRBD2. Trimming took 7 bases from V and 1 from J; bases not matched to a gene: 2. This CDR3 has 14 amino acids. The germline CDR1 and CDR2 sequences are LNHDA and SQIVND (reference sequence). The CDR3: CASKGTSGQETQYF. The DNA for the CDR3 is TGTGCCAGTAAAGGGACTAGCGGCCAAGAGACCCAGTACTTC.

This rearrangement joins TRBV11-1 to TRBJ1-1, with D perhaps matching TRBD1 (6 bases). The V and J ends lost 6 bases and 3 bases respectively, with 11 bases between them. This CDR3 region has 13 residues. The V gene's germline CDR1 is SGHAT and CDR2 FQDESV (reference sequence). The CDR3 DNA follows: TGTGCCAGCAGTTCCGGACAGTACACTGAAGCTTTCTTT. Translation: CASSSGQYTEAFF.

The chain carries TRBV19 and TRBJ1-1; D perhaps matches TRBD1 (6 bases). The CDR3 consists of 16 residues. V shed 4 bases and J shed 3 bases, with 18 bases lying between them. Germline V gene data show CDR1 as LNHDA and CDR2 as SQIVND (reference sequence). The CDR3 DNA follows: TGTGCCAGTAGTAAGGCTTACAGGGTCTTCGACACTGAAGCTTTCTTT. This gives the protein CASSKAYRVFDTEAFF.

This rearrangement joins TRBV27 to TRBJ2-7; 8 nucleotides agree with TRBD1. Losses at the gene ends were 4 bases for V and 0 bases for J; bases not matched to a gene: 2. CDR1 MNHEY and CDR2 SMNVEV come from the germline V gene (reference sequence). There are 14 residues in the CDR3. This CDR3 is CASSWTGSSYEQYF. The CDR3 DNA sequence: TGTGCCAGCAGTTGGACAGGGAGCTCCTACGAGCAGTACTTC.

This chain's CDR3 is CASSGLETGVYEQYF. CDR3 bases: TGTGCCAGCAGTGGATTAGAGACGGGAGTATACGAGCAGTACTTC. The chain joins TRBV25-1 to TRBJ2-7, with D perhaps matching TRBD2 (6 bases). The germline CDR1 and CDR2 sequences are MGHDK and SYGVNS. V was cut by 4 bases and J by 4 bases, with 17 bases left in between. The CDR3 consists of 15 residues.

Comment on this clone: One end of the junction is discordant with germline, which a read error may explain. The rearrangement joins TRBV12-3 or TRBV12-4 to TRBJ1-2, with 7 bases fitting TRBD1. The CDR3 totals 12 residues. Here the CDR3 reads CASNLRGDSVRF. The CDR3 bases are TGTGCCAGCAACTTAAGGGGGGACAGTGTGAGATTC.

The rearrangement joins TRBV6-1 to TRBJ2-7; TRBD1 aligns across 7 bases. The CDR3 is made up of 14 amino acids. The junction had 7 bases not matched to a gene; V was cut back by 3 bases and J by 5 bases. Germline V gives CDR1 MNHNS, CDR2 SASEGT. This CDR3 reads CASSDYPGTDEQYF. The CDR3 DNA follows: TGTGCCAGCAGTGATTATCCTGGGACAGACGAGCAGTACTTC.

The CDR3 DNA reads as TGTGCCAGCAGCCTGGGACAGTCCTATGGCTACACCTTC. This translates into CASSLGQSYGYTF. The gene calls are TRBV7-2 and TRBJ1-2; TRBD1 agrees at 7 bases. CDR3 size: 13 residues. Per germline, CDR1 SGHTA and CDR2 FQGNSA. The V and J ends lost 5 bases and 4 bases, in that order; junction bases with no gene match: 4.

The V call is TRBV9, the J call TRBJ2-2; 7 positions match TRBD1. Germline CDR1 is SGDLS and CDR2 is YYNGEE. The CDR3 length is 16 residues. The J segment lost 0 bases and the V segment lost 4 bases, leaving 6 bases of the junction unmatched. CDR3 sequence: CASSQNRGPNTGELFF. Here the CDR3 DNA reads TGTGCCAGCAGCCAAAACAGGGGCCCGAACACCGGGGAGCTGTTTTTT.

This clone was observed a single time. The chain joins TRBV19 to TRBJ1-5; 10 bases map to TRBD1. Trimming cost V 1 base and J 4 bases; bases outside gene matches: 4. CDR1 and CDR2 (germline): LNHDA, SQIVND (reference sequence). This CDR3 spans 16 amino acids. Here the CDR3 DNA reads TGTGCCAGTAGTATAGCCGGGACAGGGGCAAATCAGCCCCAGCATTTT. This sequence encodes CASSIAGTGANQPQHF.

The rearrangement uses TRBV10-1 and TRBJ2-1; TRBD1 is a possible D gene (5 bases). CDR1 WNHNN and CDR2 SYGVQD come from the germline V gene (reference sequence). V was trimmed by 5 bases and J by 3 bases, leaving 8 bases between them. The CDR3 has 13 amino acids. In DNA, the CDR3 is TGCGCCAGCAGTTCAGACAGCTACAATGAGCAGTTCTTC. Translating gives CASSSDSYNEQFF.

V is TRBV15 and J is TRBJ1-2; D might be TRBD1 (6 bases). The CDR3 contains 12 residues. Trimming took off 8 bases at V and 6 bases at J, with 13 bases between the two ends. The V gene's germline CDR1 is LNHNV and CDR2 YYDKDF (reference sequence). The CDR3 loop reads CATSGGADGYTF. The CDR3 DNA reads as TGTGCCACCTCGGGGGGGGCGGATGGCTACACCTTC.

The gene calls are TRBV2 and TRBJ1-6; the match to TRBD1 covers 9 bases. J was trimmed by 9 bases and V by 7 bases; bases with no gene match: 7. Germline V lookup: CDR1 SNHLY, CDR2 FYNNEI. CDR3 size: 14 residues. The CDR3 is CASISGQGGSPLHF. DNA of the CDR3: TGTGCCAGCATTTCGGGACAGGGAGGTTCACCCCTCCACTTT.

The rearrangement links TRBV10-2 to TRBJ2-7, with 8 bases that match TRBD2. The CDR3 has 19 amino acids. V shed 3 bases, J shed 1 base, and the junction held 17 bases outside the gene matches. Germline CDR1 is WSHSY and CDR2 is SAAADI. The CDR3 DNA is TGCGCCAGCAGTGAAGACGGTGGTGTGGCGGCGGGAGGATCCTACGAGCAGTACTTC. This gives the protein CASSEDGGVAAGGSYEQYF.

This clone was counted once. The chain employs TRBV5-1 and TRBJ1-4; D gene ambiguous. The germline gives CDR1 SGHRS, CDR2 YFSETQ. The CDR3 is 14 residues long. The V end lost 0 bases, the J end lost 3 bases, and 6 bases lay between the germline ends. The CDR3 DNA reads TGCGCCAGCAGCTTGGTGGGAGCTAATGAAAAACTGTTTTTT. Protein sequence: CASSLVGANEKLFF.

As concerns this clone: The junction does not match germline at one end; this may be a read error. V usage is TRBV29-1 and J usage is TRBJ2-7, with a possible D match to TRBD1 (6 bases). From germline, CDR1 is SQVTM and CDR2 ANQGSEA. CDR3 length equals 15 residues. The CDR3 region has the DNA TGCAGCGTCGAAGGAGACCGGGACACTTCCTACGAGCAGTACTTC. This translates into CSVEGDRDTSYEQYF.

The gene calls are TRBV4-2 and TRBJ1-4; 10 nucleotides line up with TRBD1. Trimming at V came to 4 bases and at J to 10 bases, leaving 12 bases not matched to a gene. From germline, CDR1 is LGHNA and CDR2 YNFKEQ. This CDR3 is 16 amino acids long. CDR3 protein: CASSPYTGTGDRKLFF. For the CDR3, the DNA is TGTGCCAGCAGCCCCTATACGGGGACAGGGGACAGAAAACTGTTTTTT.

The V gene is TRBV6-2 or TRBV6-3, the J gene TRBJ2-1; 7 bases are a match to TRBD2. The germline V gene encodes CDR1 MNHEY and CDR2 SVGEGT. This CDR3 has 16 amino acids. The junction had 12 bases not matched to a gene; V was cut back by 2 bases and J by 8 bases. DNA of the CDR3: TGTGCCAGCAGTTACCTGGGACGCTATCGGGGGGATGAGCAGTTCTTC. Its protein is CASSYLGRYRGDEQFF.

The chain combines TRBV29-1 with TRBJ2-5, with D possibly matching TRBD1 (7 bases). The CDR3 totals 14 residues. V lost 4 bases and J 4 bases, leaving 16 bases between the germline ends. The germline V gene has CDR1 SQVTM and CDR2 ANQGSEA. Here the CDR3 DNA reads TGCAGCGTTGCCCGACAGGGAGGAGGAGAGACCCAGTACTTC. Protein sequence: CSVARQGGGETQYF.

The V and J genes are TRBV19 and TRBJ2-3, with TRBD1 matching over 8 bases. V gave up 2 bases and J gave up 5 bases; unmatched junction bases: 3. There are 14 residues in the CDR3. Germline V gene data show CDR1 as LNHDA and CDR2 as SQIVND (reference sequence). The CDR3: CASSIQGAKDTQYF. The CDR3 DNA reads as TGTGCCAGTAGTATACAGGGGGCGAAAGATACGCAGTATTTT.

A word on this clone: One end of the junction fails to match germline, which may point to a read error. The chain combines TRBV2 with TRBJ2-1; no definite D call. Germline V gene data show CDR1 as SNHLY and CDR2 as FYNNEI. The CDR3 is made up of 13 amino acids. CDR3 DNA sequence: TGTGCCAACAGTGGCGGCACCTACAATGAGCAGTTCTTC. It codes for CANSGGTYNEQFF.

The CDR3 reads CSVDPGSGANVLTF. CDR3 in DNA: TGCAGCGTTGATCCGGGGTCTGGGGCCAACGTCCTGACTTTC. This chain joins TRBV29-1 and TRBJ2-6, with D perhaps matching TRBD2 (5 bases). The length of the CDR3 is 14 residues. Germline loops: CDR1 SQVTM, CDR2 ANQGSEA. V lost 3 bases to trimming and J lost 1 base, with 7 bases between them. Together with reference TRBV29-1 and TRBJ2-6, the CDR3 gives the full variable domain: SAVISQKPSRDICQRGTSLTIQCQVDSQVTMMFWYRQQPGQSLTLIATANQGSEATYESGFVIDKFPISRPNLTFSTLTVSNMSPEDSSIYLCSVDPGSGANVLTFGAGSRLTVL.

The chain has TRBV14 and TRBJ1-2; TRBD1 matches 7 bases. Unmatched junction bases numbered 11, after V lost 0 bases and J lost 4 bases. This CDR3 is 17 amino acids long. Germline V gene lookup returns CDR1 SGHDN and CDR2 FVKESK. As DNA, the CDR3 is TGTGCCAGCAGCCAAGATAGTAGGGGGCACCGCTTCTATGGCTACACCTTC. Amino acid sequence: CASSQDSRGHRFYGYTF.

The J gene is TRBJ1-3, the V gene TRBV3-1 (or the pseudogene TRBV3-2), with D perhaps matching TRBD1 (5 bases). The CDR3 runs 17 residues. Germline-derived CDR1 and CDR2 are LGHDT and YNNKEL (reference sequence). With 2 bases removed from V and 1 base from J, the gap between germline ends came to 15 bases. The CDR3 protein is CASSQRGGLNSGNTIYF. The CDR3 DNA is TGTGCCAGCAGCCAAAGGGGTGGCCTCAATTCTGGAAACACCATATATTTT.

The V gene is TRBV10-3, the J gene TRBJ1-5; D ambiguous. The germline CDR1 and CDR2 sequences are ENHRY and SYGVKD. The germline V and J ends were trimmed by 3 bases and 5 bases, with 5 bases remaining between them. This CDR3 spans 12 amino acids. The CDR3 sequence: CAISDIDQPQHF. Written as DNA, the CDR3 is TGTGCCATCAGTGATATTGATCAGCCCCAGCATTTT.

This clone was observed once. CDR3 DNA: TGTGCCAGCTCACGCTGGAAGGAGCCGCGGGGCTCCTACGAGCAGTACTTC. This codes for CASSRWKEPRGSYEQYF. The V call is TRBV18, the J call TRBJ2-7, with a tentative D call TRBD2 (6 bases). CDR3 size: 17 residues. V lost 4 bases, J lost 0 bases, and 19 bases lay in between. Germline lookup yields CDR1 KGHSH and CDR2 LQKENI. Looking up the rest from reference TRBV18 and TRBJ2-7 gives the full variable domain: NAGVMQNPRHLVRRRGQEARLRCSPMKGHSHVYWYRQLPEEGLKFMVYLQKENIIDESGMPKERFSAEFPKEGPSILRIQQVVRGDSAAYFCASSRWKEPRGSYEQYFGPGTRLTVT.